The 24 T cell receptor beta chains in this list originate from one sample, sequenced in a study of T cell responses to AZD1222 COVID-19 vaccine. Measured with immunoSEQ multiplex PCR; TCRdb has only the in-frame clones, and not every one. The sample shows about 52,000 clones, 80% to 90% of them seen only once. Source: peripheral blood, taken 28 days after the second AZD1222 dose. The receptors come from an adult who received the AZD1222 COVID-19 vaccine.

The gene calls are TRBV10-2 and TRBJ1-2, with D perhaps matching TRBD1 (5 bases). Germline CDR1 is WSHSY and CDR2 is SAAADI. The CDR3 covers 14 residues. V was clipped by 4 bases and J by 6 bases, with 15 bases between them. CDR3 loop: CASSGRGDADGYTF. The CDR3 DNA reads TGCGCCAGCAGTGGCCGGGGCGACGCTGATGGCTACACCTTC.

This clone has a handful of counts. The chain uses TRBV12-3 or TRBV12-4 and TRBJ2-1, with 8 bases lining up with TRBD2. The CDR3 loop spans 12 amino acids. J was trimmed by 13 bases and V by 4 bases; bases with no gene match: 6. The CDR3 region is CASSYAGGHQFF. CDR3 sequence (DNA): TGTGCCAGCAGTTACGCGGGGGGCCACCAGTTCTTC.

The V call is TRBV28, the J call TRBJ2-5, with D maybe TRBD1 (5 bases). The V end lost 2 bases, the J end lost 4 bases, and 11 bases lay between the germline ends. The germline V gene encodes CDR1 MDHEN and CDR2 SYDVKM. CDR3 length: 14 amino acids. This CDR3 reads CASSLGAWAETQYF. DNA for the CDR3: TGTGCCAGCAGTTTAGGGGCCTGGGCAGAGACCCAGTACTTC.

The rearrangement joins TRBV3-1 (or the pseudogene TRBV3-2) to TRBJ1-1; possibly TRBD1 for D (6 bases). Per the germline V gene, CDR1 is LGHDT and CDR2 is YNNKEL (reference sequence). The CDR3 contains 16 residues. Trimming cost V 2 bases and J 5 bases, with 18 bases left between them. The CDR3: CASSQIGTVRGTEAFF. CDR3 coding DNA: TGTGCCAGCAGCCAAATTGGTACGGTCAGGGGAACTGAAGCTTTCTTT.

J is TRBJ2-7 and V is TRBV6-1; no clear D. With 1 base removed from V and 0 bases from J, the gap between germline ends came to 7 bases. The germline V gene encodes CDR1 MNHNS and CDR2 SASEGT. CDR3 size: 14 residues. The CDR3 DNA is TGTGCCAGCAGTGAAGTGGCTACCTCCTACGAGCAGTACTTC. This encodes CASSEVATSYEQYF.

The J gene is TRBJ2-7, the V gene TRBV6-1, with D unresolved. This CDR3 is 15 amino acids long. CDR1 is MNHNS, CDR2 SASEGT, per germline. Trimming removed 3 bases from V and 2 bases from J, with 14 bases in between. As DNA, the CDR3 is TGTGCCAGCAGTGACCCCAGAATCAACACCTACGAGCAGTACTTC. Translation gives CASSDPRINTYEQYF.

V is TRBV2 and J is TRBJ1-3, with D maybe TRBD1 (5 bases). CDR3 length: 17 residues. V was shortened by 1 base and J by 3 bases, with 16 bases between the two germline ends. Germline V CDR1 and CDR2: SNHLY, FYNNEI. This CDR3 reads CASSEGAGRVYGNTIYF. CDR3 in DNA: TGTGCCAGCAGTGAAGGTGCGGGCAGGGTCTATGGAAACACCATATATTTT.

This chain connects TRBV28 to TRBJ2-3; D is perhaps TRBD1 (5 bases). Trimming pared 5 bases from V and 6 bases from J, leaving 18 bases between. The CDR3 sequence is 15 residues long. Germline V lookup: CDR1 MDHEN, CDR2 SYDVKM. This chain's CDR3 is CASSIPPLPGDTQYF. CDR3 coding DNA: TGTGCCAGCAGTATACCGCCCCTCCCAGGGGATACGCAGTATTTT.

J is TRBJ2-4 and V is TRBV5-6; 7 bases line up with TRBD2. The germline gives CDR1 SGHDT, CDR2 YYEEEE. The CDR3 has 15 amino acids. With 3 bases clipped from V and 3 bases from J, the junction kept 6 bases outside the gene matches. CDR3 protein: CASSSTREGKNIQYF. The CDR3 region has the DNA TGTGCCAGCAGCTCGACTAGGGAGGGCAAAAACATTCAGTACTTC. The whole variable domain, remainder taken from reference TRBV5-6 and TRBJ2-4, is DAGVTQSPTHLIKTRGQQVTLRCSPKSGHDTVSWYQQALGQGPQFIFQYYEEEERQRGNFPDRFSGHQFPNYSSELNVNALLLGDSALYLCASSSTREGKNIQYFGAGTRLSVL.

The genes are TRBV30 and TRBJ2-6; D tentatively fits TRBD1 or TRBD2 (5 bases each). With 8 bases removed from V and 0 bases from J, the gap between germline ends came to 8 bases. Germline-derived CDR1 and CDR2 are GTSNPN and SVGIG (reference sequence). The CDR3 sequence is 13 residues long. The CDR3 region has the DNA TGTGCCCGAGGGACCTCTGGGGCCAACGTCCTGACTTTC. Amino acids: CARGTSGANVLTF.

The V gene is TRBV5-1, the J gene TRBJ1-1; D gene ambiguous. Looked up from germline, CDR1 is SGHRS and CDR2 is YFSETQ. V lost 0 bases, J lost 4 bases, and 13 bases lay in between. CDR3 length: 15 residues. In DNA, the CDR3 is TGCGCCAGCAGCTTGGGCGCGGTAATGGGCACTGAAGCTTTCTTT. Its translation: CASSLGAVMGTEAFF.

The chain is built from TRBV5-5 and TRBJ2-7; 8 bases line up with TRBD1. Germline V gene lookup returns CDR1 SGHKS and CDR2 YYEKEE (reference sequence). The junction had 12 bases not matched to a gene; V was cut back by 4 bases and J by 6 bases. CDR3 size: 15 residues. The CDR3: CASSPAQGARLEQYF. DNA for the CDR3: TGTGCCAGCAGCCCTGCCCAGGGGGCTCGTCTCGAGCAGTACTTC.

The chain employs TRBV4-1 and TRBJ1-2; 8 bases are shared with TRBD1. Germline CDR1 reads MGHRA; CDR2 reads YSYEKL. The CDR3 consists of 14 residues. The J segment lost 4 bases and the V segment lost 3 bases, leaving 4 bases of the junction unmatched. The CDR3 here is CASSHAGGSYGYTF. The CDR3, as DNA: TGCGCCAGCAGCCATGCAGGGGGCAGCTATGGCTACACCTTC.

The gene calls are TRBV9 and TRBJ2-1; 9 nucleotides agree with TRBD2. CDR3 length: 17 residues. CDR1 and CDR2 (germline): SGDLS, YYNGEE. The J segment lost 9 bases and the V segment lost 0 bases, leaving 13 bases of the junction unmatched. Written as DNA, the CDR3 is TGTGCCAGCAGCGTAGGGGGTAGCGGGAGAGATCGGAGTGAGCAGTTCTTC. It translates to CASSVGGSGRDRSEQFF.

CDR3 region: CASSYSEGLGNTF. DNA for the CDR3: TGTGCCAGCAGTTACTCCGAAGGGCTCGGGAACACCTTC. The chain recombines TRBV6-5 with TRBJ1-2, with no clear D. V gave up 0 bases and J gave up 12 bases, with 14 bases separating them. The CDR3 has 13 residues. Germline V gives CDR1 MNHEY, CDR2 SVGAGI.

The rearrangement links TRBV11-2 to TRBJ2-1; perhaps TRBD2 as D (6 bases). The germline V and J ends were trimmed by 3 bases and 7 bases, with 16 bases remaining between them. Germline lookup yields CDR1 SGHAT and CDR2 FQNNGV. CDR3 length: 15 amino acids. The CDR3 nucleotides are TGTGCCAGCAGCTTTTACGGGAGTGGAGGGAATGAGCAGTTCTTC. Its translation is CASSFYGSGGNEQFF. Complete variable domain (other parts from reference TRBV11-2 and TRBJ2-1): EAGVAQSPRYKIIEKRQSVAFWCNPISGHATLYWYQQILGQGPKLLIQFQNNGVVDDSQLPKDRFSAERLKGVDSTLKIQPAKLEDSAVYLCASSFYGSGGNEQFFGPGTRLTVL.

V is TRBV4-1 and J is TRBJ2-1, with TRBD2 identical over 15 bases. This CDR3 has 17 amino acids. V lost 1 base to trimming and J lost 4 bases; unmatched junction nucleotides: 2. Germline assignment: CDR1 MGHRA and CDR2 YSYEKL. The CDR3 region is CASSQAGTSGRYNEQFF. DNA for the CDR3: TGCGCCAGCAGCCAAGCCGGGACTAGCGGGAGGTACAATGAGCAGTTCTTC.

The CDR3 region is CASRSLDYNYNEQFF. The CDR3 DNA is TGTGCCAGCAGGTCCCTAGACTATAACTACAATGAGCAGTTCTTC. V and J are TRBV2 and TRBJ2-1; D may be TRBD2 (5 bases). The V end lost 6 bases, the J end lost 3 bases, and 15 bases lay between the germline ends. CDR1 and CDR2 (germline): SNHLY, FYNNEI. This CDR3 region has 15 residues.

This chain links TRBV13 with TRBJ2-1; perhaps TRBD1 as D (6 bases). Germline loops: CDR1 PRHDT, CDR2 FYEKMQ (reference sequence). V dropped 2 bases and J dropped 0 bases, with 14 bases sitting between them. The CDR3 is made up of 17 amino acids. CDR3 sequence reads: CASSLLGAASSYNEQFF. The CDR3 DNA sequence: TGTGCCAGCAGCTTATTGGGGGCGGCCAGCTCCTACAATGAGCAGTTCTTC.

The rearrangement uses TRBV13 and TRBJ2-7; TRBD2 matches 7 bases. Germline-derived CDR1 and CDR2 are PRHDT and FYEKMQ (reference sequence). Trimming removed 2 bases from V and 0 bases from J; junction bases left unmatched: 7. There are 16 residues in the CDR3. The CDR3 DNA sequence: TGTGCCAGCAGCTTACGGGAGGCACCGAGCTCCTACGAGCAGTACTTC. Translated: CASSLREAPSSYEQYF.

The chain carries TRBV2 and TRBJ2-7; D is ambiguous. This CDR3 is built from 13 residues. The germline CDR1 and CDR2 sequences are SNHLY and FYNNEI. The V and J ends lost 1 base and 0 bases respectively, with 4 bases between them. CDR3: CASSEGSSYEQYF. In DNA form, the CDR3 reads TGTGCCAGCAGTGAAGGGAGCTCCTACGAGCAGTACTTC.

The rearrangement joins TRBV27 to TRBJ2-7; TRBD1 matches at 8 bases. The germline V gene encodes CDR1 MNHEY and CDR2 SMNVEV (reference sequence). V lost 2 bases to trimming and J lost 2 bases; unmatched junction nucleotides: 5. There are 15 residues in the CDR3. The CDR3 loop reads CASSLPGTGTYEQYF. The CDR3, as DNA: TGTGCCAGCAGTTTACCCGGGACAGGAACCTACGAGCAGTACTTC.

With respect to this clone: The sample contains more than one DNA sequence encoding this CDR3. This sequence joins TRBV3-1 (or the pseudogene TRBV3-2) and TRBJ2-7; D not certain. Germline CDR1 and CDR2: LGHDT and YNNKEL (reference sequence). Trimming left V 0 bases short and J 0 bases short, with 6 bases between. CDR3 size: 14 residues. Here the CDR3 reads CASSQDPSSYEQYF. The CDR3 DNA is TGTGCCAGCAGCCAAGATCCGAGCTCCTACGAGCAGTACTTC.

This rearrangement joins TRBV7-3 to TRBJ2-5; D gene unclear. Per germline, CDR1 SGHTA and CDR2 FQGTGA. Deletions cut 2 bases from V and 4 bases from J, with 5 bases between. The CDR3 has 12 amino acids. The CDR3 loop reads CASSLDTETQYF. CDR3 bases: TGTGCCAGCAGCTTAGACACAGAGACCCAGTACTTC.